The present T cell receptor (beta chain) was sequenced within a study of shared clonotypes between healthy human individuals. The CDR3 totals 19 residues. Germline CDR1 is MNHNS and CDR2 is SASEGT. V lost 0 bases and J lost 0, with 20 bases in between. Profiled with immunoSEQ multiplex PCR; TCRdb holds only in-frame clones, not every one. This sample has 2 million or so clones, with about 95% found just once. In the naive CD8 group, cells lacked CD45RO and were positively selected for CCR7, so terminally differentiated effector memory CD45RA+ cells were left out. The gene calls are TRBV6-1 and TRBJ2-5; TRBD2 might be the D (6 bases). The sample consisted of naive CD8+ T cells sorted from blood. This sequence was found in a man aged 18 to 29 in good health. CDR3 DNA sequence: TGTGCCAGCAGTGAAGCGCCGGGGGTCGTGGTTAAGAACCAAGAGACCCAGTACTTC. It yields the protein CASSEAPGVVVKNQETQYF.